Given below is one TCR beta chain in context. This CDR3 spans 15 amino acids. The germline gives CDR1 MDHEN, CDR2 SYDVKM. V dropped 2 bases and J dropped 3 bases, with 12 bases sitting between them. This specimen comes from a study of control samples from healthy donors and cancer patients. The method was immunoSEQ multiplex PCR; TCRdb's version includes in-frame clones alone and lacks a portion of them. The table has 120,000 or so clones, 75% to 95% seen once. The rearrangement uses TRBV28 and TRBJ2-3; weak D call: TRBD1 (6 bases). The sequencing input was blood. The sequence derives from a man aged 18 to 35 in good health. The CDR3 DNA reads TGTGCCAGCAGTTTAAATGTGGGGGCAACAGATACGCAGTATTTT. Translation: CASSLNVGATDTQYF.